This entry is about one TCR beta chain. No antigen is known for it. This specimen belongs to a study of blood T cells in healthy people across ages. Study-level points and caveats: Expanded clonotype changes were possibly confounded by unknown donor CMV status.

For the second PCR, which ran for 7 to 11 cycles, a sample-barcoded 5' primer and a J-beta primer mix were used. TCRdb passed the 5' RACE reads through MiXCR, listing each CDR3 protein once. This table holds 1,800,000 or so distinct CDR3 sequences, approximately 39% found once. This TCR derives from a human donor in good health. Sequenced input: blood.

This CDR3 reads CASSPETGFYGYTF. In DNA form, the CDR3 reads TGTGCCAGCAGCCCAGAGACAGGGTTCTATGGCTACACCTTC. The chain has TRBV7-2 and TRBJ1-2; 7 nucleotides align to TRBD1. The CDR3 runs to 14 residues. Unmatched junction bases numbered 7, after V lost 5 bases and J lost 4 bases. Looked up from germline, CDR1 is SGHTA and CDR2 is FQGNSA.